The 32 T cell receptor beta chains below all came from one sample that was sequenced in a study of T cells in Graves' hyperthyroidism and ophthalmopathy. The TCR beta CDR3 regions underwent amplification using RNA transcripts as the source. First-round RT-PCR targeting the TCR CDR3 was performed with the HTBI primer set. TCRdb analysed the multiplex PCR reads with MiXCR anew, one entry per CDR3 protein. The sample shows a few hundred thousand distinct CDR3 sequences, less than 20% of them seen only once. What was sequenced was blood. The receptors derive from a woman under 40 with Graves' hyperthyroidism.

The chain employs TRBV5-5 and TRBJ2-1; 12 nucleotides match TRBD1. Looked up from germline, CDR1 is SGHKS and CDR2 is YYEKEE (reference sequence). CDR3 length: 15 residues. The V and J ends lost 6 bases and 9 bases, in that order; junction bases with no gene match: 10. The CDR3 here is CASKSPGQGAFEQFF. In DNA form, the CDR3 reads TGTGCCAGCAAGTCTCCGGGACAGGGGGCGTTTGAGCAGTTCTTC.

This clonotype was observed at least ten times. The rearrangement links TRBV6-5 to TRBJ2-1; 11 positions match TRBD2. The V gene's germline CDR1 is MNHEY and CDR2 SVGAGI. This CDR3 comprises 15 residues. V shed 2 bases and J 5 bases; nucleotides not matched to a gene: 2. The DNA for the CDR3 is TGTGCCAGCAGTTACGGGACTAGCGGAAACAATGAGCAGTTCTTC. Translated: CASSYGTSGNNEQFF.

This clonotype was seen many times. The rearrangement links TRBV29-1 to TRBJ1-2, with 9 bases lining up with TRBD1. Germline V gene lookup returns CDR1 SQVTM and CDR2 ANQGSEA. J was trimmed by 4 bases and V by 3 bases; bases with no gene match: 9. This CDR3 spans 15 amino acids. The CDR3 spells CSVDVGQGTLYGYTF. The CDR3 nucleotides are TGCAGCGTTGATGTCGGACAGGGGACTCTCTATGGCTACACCTTC. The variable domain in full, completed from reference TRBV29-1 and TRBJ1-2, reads SAVISQKPSRDICQRGTSLTIQCQVDSQVTMMFWYRQQPGQSLTLIATANQGSEATYESGFVIDKFPISRPNLTFSTLTVSNMSPEDSSIYLCSVDVGQGTLYGYTFGSGTRLTVV.

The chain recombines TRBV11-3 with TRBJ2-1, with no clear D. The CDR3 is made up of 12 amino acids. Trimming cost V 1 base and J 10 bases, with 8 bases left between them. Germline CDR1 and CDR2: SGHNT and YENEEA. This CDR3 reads CASSLALREQFF. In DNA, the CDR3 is TGTGCCAGCAGCTTAGCTTTGAGGGAGCAGTTCTTC. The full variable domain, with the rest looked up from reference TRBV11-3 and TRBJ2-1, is EAGVVQSPRYKIIEKKQPVAFWCNPISGHNTLYWYLQNLGQGPELLIRYENEEAVDDSQLPKDRFSAERLKGVDSTLKIQPAELGDSAVYLCASSLALREQFFGPGTRLTVL.

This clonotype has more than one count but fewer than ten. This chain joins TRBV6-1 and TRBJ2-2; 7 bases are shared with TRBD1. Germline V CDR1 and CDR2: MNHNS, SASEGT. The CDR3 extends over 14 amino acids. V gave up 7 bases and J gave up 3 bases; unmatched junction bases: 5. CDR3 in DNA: TGTGCCAGCAAGAATGACAGGGACACCGGGGAGCTGTTTTTT. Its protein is CASKNDRDTGELFF.

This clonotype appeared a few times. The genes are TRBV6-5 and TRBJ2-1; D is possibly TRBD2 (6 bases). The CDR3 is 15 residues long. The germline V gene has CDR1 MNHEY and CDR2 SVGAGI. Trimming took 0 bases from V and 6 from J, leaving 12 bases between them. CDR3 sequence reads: CASSYSGTGGNEQFF. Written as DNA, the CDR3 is TGTGCCAGCAGTTACTCCGGGACTGGGGGCAATGAGCAGTTCTTC.

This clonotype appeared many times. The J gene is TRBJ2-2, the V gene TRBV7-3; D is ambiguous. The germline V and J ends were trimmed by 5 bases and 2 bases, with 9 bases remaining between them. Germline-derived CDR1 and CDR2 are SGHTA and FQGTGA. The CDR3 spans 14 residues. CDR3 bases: TGTGCCAGCAGCCCCGGCCTTAACACCGGGGAGCTGTTTTTT. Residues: CASSPGLNTGELFF.

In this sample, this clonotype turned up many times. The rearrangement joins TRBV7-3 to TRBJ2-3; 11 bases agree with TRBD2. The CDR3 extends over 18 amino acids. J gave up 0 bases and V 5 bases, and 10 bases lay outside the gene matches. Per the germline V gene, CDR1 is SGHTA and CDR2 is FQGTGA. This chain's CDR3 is CASSPSGTSGLSTDTQYF. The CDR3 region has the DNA TGTGCCAGCAGCCCCTCCGGGACTAGCGGACTCAGCACAGATACGCAGTATTTT.

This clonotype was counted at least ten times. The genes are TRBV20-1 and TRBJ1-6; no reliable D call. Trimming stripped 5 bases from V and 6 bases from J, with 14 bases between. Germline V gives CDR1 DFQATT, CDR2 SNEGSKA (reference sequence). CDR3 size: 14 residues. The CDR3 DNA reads TGCAGTGCTTACCCTCCGGGAGCTAATTCACCCCTCCACTTT. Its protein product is CSAYPPGANSPLHF.

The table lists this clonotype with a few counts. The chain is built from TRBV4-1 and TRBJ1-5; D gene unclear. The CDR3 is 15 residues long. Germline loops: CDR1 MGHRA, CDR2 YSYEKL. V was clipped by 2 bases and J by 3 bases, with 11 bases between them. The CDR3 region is CASSQFPQYNQPQHF. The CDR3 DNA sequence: TGCGCCAGCAGCCAATTCCCGCAGTACAATCAGCCCCAGCATTTT.

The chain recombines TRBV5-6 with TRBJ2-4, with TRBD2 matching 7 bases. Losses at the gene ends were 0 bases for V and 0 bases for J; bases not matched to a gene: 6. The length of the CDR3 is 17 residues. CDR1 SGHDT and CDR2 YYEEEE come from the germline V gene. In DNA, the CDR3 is TGTGCCAGCAGCTTGGTAACCGGGGGGTTAGCCAAAAACATTCAGTACTTC. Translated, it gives CASSLVTGGLAKNIQYF.

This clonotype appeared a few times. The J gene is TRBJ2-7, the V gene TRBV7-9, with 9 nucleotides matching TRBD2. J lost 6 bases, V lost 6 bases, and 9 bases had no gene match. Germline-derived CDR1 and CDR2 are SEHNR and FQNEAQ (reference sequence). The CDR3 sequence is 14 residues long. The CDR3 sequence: CASRAGGPAREQYF. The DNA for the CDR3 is TGTGCCAGCAGGGCGGGAGGGCCGGCTCGCGAGCAGTACTTC.

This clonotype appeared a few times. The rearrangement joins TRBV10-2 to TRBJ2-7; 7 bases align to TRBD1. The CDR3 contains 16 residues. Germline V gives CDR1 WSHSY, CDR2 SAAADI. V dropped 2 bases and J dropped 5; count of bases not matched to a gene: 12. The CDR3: CASSEVDRVVFHEQYF. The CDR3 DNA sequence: TGCGCCAGCAGTGAGGTCGACAGGGTCGTCTTCCACGAGCAGTACTTC.

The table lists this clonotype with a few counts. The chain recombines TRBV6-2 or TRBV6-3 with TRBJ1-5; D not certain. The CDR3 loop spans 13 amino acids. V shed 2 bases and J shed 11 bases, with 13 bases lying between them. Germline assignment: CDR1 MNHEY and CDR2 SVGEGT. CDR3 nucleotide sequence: TGTGCCAGCAGTTACCGAGGGCCCGGGTCCCAGCATTTT. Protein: CASSYRGPGSQHF.

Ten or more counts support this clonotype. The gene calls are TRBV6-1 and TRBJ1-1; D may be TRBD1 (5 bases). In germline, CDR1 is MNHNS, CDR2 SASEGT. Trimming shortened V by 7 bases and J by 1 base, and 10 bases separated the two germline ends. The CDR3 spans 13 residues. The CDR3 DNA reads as TGTGCCAGCATTTCCAGGGCGAACACTGAAGCTTTCTTT. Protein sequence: CASISRANTEAFF.

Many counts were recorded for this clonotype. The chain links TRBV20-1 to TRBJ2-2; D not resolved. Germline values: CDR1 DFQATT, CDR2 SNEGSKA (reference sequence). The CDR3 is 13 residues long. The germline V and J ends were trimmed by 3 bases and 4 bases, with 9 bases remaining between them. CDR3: CSASPASTGELFF. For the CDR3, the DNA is TGCAGTGCTAGCCCTGCATCCACCGGGGAGCTGTTTTTT.

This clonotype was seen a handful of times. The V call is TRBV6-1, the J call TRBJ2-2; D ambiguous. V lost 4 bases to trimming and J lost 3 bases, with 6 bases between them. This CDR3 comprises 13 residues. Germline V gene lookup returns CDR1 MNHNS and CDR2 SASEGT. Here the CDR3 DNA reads TGTGCCAGCAGTGGGATACACACCGGGGAGCTGTTTTTT. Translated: CASSGIHTGELFF.

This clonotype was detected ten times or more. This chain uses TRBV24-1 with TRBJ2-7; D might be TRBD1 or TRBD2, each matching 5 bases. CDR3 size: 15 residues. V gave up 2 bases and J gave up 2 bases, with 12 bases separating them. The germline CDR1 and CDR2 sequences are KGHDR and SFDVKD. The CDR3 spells CATSDSRDGAYEQYF. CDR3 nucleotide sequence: TGTGCCACCAGTGATTCACGGGACGGGGCCTACGAGCAGTACTTC.

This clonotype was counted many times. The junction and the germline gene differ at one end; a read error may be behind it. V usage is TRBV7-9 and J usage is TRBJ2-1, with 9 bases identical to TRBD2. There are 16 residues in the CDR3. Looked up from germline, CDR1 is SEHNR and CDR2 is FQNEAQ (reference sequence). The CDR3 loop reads CASSLAGSFSYNEQFF. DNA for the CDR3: TGTGCCAGCAGCCTAGCGGGAAGTTTCTCCTACAATGAGCAGTTCTTC.

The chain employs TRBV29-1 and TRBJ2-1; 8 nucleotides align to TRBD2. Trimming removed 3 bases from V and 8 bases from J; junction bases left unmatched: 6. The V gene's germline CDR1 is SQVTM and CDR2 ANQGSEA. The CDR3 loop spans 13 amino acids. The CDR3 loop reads CSVDRREDHEQFF. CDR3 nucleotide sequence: TGCAGCGTTGATCGGCGGGAGGACCATGAGCAGTTCTTC.

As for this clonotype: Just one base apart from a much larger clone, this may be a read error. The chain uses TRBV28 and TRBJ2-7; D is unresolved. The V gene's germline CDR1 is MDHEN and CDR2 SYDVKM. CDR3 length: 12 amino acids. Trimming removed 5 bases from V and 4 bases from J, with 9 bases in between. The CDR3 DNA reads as TGTGCCAGCAGTATGGCTCTATACGAGCAGTACTTC. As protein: CASSMALYEQYF.

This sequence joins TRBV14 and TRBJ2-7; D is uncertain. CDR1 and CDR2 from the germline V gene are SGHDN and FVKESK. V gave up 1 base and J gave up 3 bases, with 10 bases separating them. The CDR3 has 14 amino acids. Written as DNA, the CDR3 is TGTGCCAGCAGCCAAGTGAACAGAAACTACGAGCAGTACTTC. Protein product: CASSQVNRNYEQYF.

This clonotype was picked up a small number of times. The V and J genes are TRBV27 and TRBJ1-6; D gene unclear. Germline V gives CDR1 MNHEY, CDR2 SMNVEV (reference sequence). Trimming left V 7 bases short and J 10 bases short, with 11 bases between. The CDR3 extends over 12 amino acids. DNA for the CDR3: TGTGCCAGCACTACTTCGGGCTCACCCCTCCACTTT. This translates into CASTTSGSPLHF.

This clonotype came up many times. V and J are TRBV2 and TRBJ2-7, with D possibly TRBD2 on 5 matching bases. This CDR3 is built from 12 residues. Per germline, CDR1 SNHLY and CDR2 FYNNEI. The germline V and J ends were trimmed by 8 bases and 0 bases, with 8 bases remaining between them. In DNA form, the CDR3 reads TGTGCCAGCGTTGGGAGCTCCTACGAGCAGTACTTC. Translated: CASVGSSYEQYF.

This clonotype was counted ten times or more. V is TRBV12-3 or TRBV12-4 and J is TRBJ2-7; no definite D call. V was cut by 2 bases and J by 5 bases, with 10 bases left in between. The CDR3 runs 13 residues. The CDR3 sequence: CASSLPGVHEQYF. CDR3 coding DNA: TGTGCCAGCAGTTTACCAGGTGTACACGAGCAGTACTTC.

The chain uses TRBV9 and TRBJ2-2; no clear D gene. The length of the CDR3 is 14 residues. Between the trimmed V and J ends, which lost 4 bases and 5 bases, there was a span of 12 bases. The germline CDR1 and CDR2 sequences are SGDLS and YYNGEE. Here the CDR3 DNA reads TGTGCCAGCAGCCCTCGGGTGTTAACCGGGGAGCTGTTTTTT. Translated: CASSPRVLTGELFF.

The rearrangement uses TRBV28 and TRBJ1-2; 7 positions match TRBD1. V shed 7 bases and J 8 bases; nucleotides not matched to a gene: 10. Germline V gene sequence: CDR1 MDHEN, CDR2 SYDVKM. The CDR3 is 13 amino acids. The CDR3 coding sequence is TGTGCCAGCACCCTCGACAGGGCCGGGGGCTACACCTTC. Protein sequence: CASTLDRAGGYTF.

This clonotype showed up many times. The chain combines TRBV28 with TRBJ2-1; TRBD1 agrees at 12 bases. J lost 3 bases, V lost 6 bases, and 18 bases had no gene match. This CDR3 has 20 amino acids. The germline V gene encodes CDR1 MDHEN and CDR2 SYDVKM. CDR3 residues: CASRPGPGQGARGRYNEQFF. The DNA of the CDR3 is TGTGCCAGCAGACCTGGACCGGGACAGGGGGCGCGGGGACGCTACAATGAGCAGTTCTTC.

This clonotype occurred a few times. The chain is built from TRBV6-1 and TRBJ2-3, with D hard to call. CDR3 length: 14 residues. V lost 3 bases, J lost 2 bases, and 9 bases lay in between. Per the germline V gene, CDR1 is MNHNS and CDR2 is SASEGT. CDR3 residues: CASSETYDTDTQYF. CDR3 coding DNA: TGTGCCAGCAGTGAGACTTACGACACAGATACGCAGTATTTT.

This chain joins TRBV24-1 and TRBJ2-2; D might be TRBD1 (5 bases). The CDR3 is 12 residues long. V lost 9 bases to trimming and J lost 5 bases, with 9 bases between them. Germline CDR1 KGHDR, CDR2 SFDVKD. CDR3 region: CATGRGTGELFF. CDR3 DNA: TGTGCCACCGGAAGGGGAACCGGGGAGCTGTTTTTT.

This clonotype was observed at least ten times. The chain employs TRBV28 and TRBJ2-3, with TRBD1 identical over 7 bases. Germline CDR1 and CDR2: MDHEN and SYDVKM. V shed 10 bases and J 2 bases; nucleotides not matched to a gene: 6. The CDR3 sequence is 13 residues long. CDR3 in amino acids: CATCDRVTDTQYF. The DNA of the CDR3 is TGTGCCACCTGCGACAGGGTCACAGATACGCAGTATTTT. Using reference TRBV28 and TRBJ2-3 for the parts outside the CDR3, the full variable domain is DVKVTQSSRYLVKRTGEKVFLECVQDMDHENMFWYRQDPGLGLRLIYFSYDVKMKEKGDIPEGYSVSREKKERFSLILESASTNQTSMYLCATCDRVTDTQYFGPGTRLTVL.

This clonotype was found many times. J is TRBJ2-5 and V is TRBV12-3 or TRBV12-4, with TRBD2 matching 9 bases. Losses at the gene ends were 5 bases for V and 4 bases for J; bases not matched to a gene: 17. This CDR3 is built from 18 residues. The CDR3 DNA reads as TGTGCCAGCAGTCCCTCCCCGACTAGCGGCGATAGAGGAGAGACCCAGTACTTC. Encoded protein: CASSPSPTSGDRGETQYF.